These T cell receptor beta chains were read from a single sample in a study of blood T cell repertoires in COVID-19. Sequencing was performed with immunoSEQ multiplex PCR; in TCRdb, only in-frame clones are kept and a portion is missing. The table records about 34,000 clones, nearly 95% of them present only once. The sample was peripheral blood. The receptors stem from a human donor in a cohort sampled during active COVID-19. Each CDR3 is given with its conserved first and last residue. D genes are given only for firm matches. Not all rows give a size; the values are once, few, many and, for expanded clones, a class.

d_call: NA
clone_size: NA
j_call: TRBJ1-1
v_call: TRBV5-6
cdr3_aa: CASSLKQGNTEAFF
cdr3_nt: TGTGCCAGCAGCCTCAAACAGGGGAACACTGAAGCTTTCTTT

d_call: NA
clone_size: NA
j_call: TRBJ1-4
v_call: TRBV7-9
cdr3_aa: CASSLAQGRDNEKLFF
cdr3_nt: TGTGCCAGCAGCTTAGCGCAGGGTAGGGATAATGAAAAACTGTTTTTT

d_call: NA
clone_size: NA
j_call: TRBJ1-3
v_call: TRBV7-9
cdr3_aa: CASSLLLSGNTIYF
cdr3_nt: TGTGCCAGCAGCTTATTACTCTCTGGAAACACCATATATTTT

d_call: TRBD2
clone_size: NA
j_call: TRBJ2-3
v_call: TRBV30
cdr3_aa: CAWRGGYTDTQYF
cdr3_nt: TGTGCCTGGAGGGGAGGGTACACAGATACGCAGTATTTT

d_call: TRBD1
clone_size: NA
j_call: TRBJ1-2
v_call: TRBV27
cdr3_aa: CASRIQGADGYTF
cdr3_nt: TGTGCCAGCAGAATACAGGGGGCGGATGGCTACACCTTC

d_call: TRBD2
clone_size: NA
j_call: TRBJ2-1
v_call: TRBV4-1
cdr3_aa: CASSRGGRGDEQFF
cdr3_nt: TGCGCCAGCAGCCGCGGCGGGAGGGGCGATGAGCAGTTCTTC

d_call: NA
clone_size: NA
j_call: TRBJ2-5
v_call: TRBV11-1
cdr3_aa: CASSPRQETQYF
cdr3_nt: TGTGCCAGCAGCCCCCGGCAAGAGACCCAGTACTTC

d_call: TRBD1
clone_size: NA
j_call: TRBJ1-1
v_call: TRBV7-9
cdr3_aa: CASSFDRDRDTEAFF
cdr3_nt: TGTGCCAGCAGCTTCGACCGGGACAGGGACACTGAAGCTTTCTTT

d_call: NA
clone_size: NA
j_call: TRBJ2-2
v_call: TRBV29-1
cdr3_aa: CSVEGLTGELFF
cdr3_nt: TGCAGCGTTGAAGGGCTCACCGGGGAGCTGTTTTTT

d_call: NA
clone_size: NA
j_call: TRBJ1-6
v_call: TRBV29-1
cdr3_aa: CSVEVNRDPPLHF
cdr3_nt: TGCAGCGTTGAAGTCAACAGGGATCCACCCCTCCACTTT

d_call: NA
clone_size: NA
j_call: TRBJ1-1
v_call: TRBV18
cdr3_aa: CASSWGGSNTEAFF
cdr3_nt: TGTGCCAGCTCATGGGGGGGGTCGAACACTGAAGCTTTCTTT

d_call: TRBD2
clone_size: NA
j_call: TRBJ2-1
v_call: TRBV27
cdr3_aa: CASSLTPSGSNNEQFF
cdr3_nt: TGTGCCAGCAGTTTAACCCCTAGCGGGTCCAACAATGAGCAGTTCTTC

d_call: NA
clone_size: NA
j_call: TRBJ2-1
v_call: TRBV7-9
cdr3_aa: CASSHQDNYDNEQFF
cdr3_nt: TGTGCCAGCAGCCACCAGGACAATTATGACAATGAGCAGTTCTTC

d_call: NA
clone_size: NA
j_call: TRBJ1-2
v_call: TRBV2
cdr3_aa: CASSDGRDFSVDGYTF
cdr3_nt: TGTGCCAGCAGTGACGGCAGGGATTTCTCGGTAGATGGCTACACCTTC

d_call: NA
clone_size: NA
j_call: TRBJ1-1
v_call: TRBV30
cdr3_aa: CAWSRDRTQAFF
cdr3_nt: TGTGCCTGGAGCCGAGACAGGACCCAAGCTTTCTTT

d_call: TRBD1
clone_size: once
j_call: TRBJ1-4
v_call: TRBV9
cdr3_aa: CASSEGQVATNEKLFF
cdr3_nt: TGTGCCAGCAGCGAGGGACAGGTAGCAACTAATGAAAAACTGTTTTTT

d_call: NA
clone_size: NA
j_call: TRBJ1-3
v_call: TRBV30
cdr3_aa: CAWSLGNTIYF
cdr3_nt: TGTGCCTGGAGCCTCGGAAACACCATATATTTT

d_call: NA
clone_size: NA
j_call: TRBJ2-7
v_call: TRBV5-1
cdr3_aa: CASSLDWTDFSSYEQYF
cdr3_nt: TGCGCCAGCAGCTTGGACTGGACAGACTTTTCCTCCTACGAGCAGTACTTC

d_call: TRBD1
clone_size: NA
j_call: TRBJ1-5
v_call: TRBV28
cdr3_aa: CASSPRTGKGGYSNQPQHF
cdr3_nt: TGTGCCAGCAGTCCCCGGACAGGGAAGGGGGGTTATAGCAATCAGCCCCAGCATTTT

d_call: NA
clone_size: NA
j_call: TRBJ1-5
v_call: TRBV29-1
cdr3_aa: CSVETTSNQPQHF
cdr3_nt: TGCAGCGTAGAGACAACTAGCAATCAGCCCCAGCATTTT

d_call: NA
clone_size: NA
j_call: TRBJ2-1
v_call: TRBV19
cdr3_aa: CASSVRAGTIYNEQFF
cdr3_nt: TGTGCCAGTAGTGTTCGCGCCGGGACAATTTACAATGAGCAGTTCTTC

d_call: NA
clone_size: few
j_call: TRBJ2-7
v_call: TRBV15
cdr3_aa: CATTGTAGVEQYF
cdr3_nt: TGTGCCACTACCGGGACAGCGGGTGTGGAGCAGTACTTC

d_call: TRBD1
clone_size: NA
j_call: TRBJ2-1
v_call: TRBV10-2
cdr3_aa: CASRMGQGGREQFF
cdr3_nt: TGCGCCAGCAGGATGGGACAGGGGGGTCGTGAGCAGTTCTTC

d_call: TRBD2
clone_size: NA
j_call: TRBJ2-1
v_call: TRBV7-3
cdr3_aa: CASSLRTSSSTKVSYNEQFF
cdr3_nt: TGTGCCAGCAGCTTAAGGACTAGCTCCTCGACCAAGGTTAGCTACAATGAGCAGTTCTTC

d_call: TRBD1
clone_size: once
j_call: TRBJ2-1
v_call: TRBV11-3
cdr3_aa: CASSLRQGSDEQFF
cdr3_nt: TGTGCCAGCAGCTTAAGACAGGGGAGCGATGAGCAGTTCTTC

d_call: TRBD1
clone_size: NA
j_call: TRBJ1-2
v_call: TRBV28
cdr3_aa: CASSLRTGWHGYTF
cdr3_nt: TGTGCCAGCAGTTTGAGGACAGGGTGGCATGGCTACACCTTC

d_call: NA
clone_size: once
j_call: TRBJ1-3
v_call: TRBV5-1
cdr3_aa: CASSLAGRGSGNTIYF
cdr3_nt: TGCGCCAGCAGCTTGGCAGGCCGGGGATCGGGAAACACCATATATTTT